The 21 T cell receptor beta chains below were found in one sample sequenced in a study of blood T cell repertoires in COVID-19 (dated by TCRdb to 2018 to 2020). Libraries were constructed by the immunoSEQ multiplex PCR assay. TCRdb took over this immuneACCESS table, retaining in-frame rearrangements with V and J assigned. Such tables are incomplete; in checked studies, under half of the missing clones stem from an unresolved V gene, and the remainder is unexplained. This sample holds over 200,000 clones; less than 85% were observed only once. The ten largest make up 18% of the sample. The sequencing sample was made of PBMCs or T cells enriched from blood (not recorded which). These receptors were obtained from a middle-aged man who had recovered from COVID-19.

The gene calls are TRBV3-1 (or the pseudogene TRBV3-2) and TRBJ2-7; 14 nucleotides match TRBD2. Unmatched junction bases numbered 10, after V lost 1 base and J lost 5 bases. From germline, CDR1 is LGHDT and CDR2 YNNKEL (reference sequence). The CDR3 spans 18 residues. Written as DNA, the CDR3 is TGTGCCAGCAGCCAAGGACTAGCGGGAGGGTTTGTTTTACACGAGCAGTACTTC. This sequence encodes CASSQGLAGGFVLHEQYF.

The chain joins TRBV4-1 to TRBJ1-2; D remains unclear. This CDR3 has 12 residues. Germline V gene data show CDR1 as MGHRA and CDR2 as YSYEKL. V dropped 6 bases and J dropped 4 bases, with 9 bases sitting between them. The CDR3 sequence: CASRGEIYGYTF. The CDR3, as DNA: TGCGCCAGCAGGGGAGAAATCTATGGCTACACCTTC.

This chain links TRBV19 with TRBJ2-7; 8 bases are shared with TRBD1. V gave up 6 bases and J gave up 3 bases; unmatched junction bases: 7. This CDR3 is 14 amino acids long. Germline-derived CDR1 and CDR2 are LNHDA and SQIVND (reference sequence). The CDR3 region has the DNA TGTGCCAGTAGCTCAGGGGGCGGATACTACGAGCAGTACTTC. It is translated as CASSSGGGYYEQYF.

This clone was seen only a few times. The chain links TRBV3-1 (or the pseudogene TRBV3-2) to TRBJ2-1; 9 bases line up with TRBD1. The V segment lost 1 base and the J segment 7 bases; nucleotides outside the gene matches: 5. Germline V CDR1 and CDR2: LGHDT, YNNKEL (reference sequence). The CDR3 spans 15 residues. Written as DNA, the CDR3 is TGTGCCAGCAGCCAAGCTGGGGACAGGGAAAATGAGCAGTTCTTC. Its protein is CASSQAGDRENEQFF.

The CDR3 DNA reads as TGTGCCATCAGTGAGAAGACCGGGACTGGAGGCTCTGGGGCCAACGTCCTGACTTTC. Translated: CAISEKTGTGGSGANVLTF. The chain combines TRBV10-3 with TRBJ2-6; weak D call: TRBD2 (6 bases). CDR1 and CDR2 from the germline V gene are ENHRY and SYGVKD. Trimming took off 2 bases at V and 0 bases at J, with 17 bases between the two ends. This CDR3 has 19 residues.

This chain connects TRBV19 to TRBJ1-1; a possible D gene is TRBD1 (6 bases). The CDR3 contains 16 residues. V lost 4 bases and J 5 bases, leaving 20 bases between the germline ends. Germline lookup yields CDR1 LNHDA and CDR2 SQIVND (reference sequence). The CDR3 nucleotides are TGTGCCAGTAGTAAATACAGGGAGCTGGTGGAGACTGAAGCTTTCTTT. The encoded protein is CASSKYRELVETEAFF.

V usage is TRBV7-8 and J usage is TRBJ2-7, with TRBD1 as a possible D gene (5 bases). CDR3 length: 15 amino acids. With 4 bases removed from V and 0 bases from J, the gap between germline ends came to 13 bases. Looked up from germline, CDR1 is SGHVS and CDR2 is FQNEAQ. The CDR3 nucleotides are TGTGCCAGCAGCTCTTCCGCGACAGACTCCTACGAGCAGTACTTC. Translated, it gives CASSSSATDSYEQYF.

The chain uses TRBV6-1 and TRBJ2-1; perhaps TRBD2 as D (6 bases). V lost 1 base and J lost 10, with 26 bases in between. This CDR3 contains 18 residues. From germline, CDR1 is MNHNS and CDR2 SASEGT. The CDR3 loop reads CASSEGRRGRDLDSEQFF. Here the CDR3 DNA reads TGTGCCAGCAGTGAAGGACGGCGTGGCCGGGACTTAGACAGCGAGCAGTTCTTC.

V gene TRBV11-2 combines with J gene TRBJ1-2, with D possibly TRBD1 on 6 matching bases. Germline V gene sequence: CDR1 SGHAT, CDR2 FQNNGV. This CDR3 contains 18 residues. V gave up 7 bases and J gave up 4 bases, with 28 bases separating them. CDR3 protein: CASTTYKSGDESSYGYTF. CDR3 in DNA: TGTGCCAGCACCACTTACAAGTCAGGGGACGAGTCTAGCTATGGCTACACCTTC.

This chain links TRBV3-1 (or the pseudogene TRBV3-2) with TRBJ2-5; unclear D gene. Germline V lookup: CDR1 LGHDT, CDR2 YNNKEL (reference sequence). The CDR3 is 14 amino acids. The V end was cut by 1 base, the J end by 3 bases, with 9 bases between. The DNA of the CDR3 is TGTGCCAGCAGCCAAGCTCCCCTAAAAGAGACCCAGTACTTC. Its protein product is CASSQAPLKETQYF.

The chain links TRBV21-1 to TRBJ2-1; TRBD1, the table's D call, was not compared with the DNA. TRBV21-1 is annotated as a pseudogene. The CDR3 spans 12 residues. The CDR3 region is CASSKGLNEQFF. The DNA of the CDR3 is TGTGCCAGCAGCAAAGGGCTTAATGAGCAGTTCTTC.

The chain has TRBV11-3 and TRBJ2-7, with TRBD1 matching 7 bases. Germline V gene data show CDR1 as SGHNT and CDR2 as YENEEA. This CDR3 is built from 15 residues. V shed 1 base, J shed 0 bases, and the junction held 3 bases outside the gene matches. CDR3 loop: CASSLGDSLSYEQYF. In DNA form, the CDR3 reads TGTGCCAGCAGCTTAGGGGACAGCCTCTCCTACGAGCAGTACTTC.

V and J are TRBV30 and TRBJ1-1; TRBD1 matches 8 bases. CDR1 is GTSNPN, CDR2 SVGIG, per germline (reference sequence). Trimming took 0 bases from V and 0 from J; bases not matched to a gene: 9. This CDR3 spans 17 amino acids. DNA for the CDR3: TGTGCCTGGAGTGTACTCCCAGGGGGCGGAATGAACACTGAAGCTTTCTTT. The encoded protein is CAWSVLPGGGMNTEAFF.

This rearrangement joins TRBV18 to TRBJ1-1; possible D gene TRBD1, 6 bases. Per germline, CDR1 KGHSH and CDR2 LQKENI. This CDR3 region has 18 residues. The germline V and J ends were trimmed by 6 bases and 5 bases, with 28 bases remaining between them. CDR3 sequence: CASSQGFWIGLFATEAFF. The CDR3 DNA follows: TGTGCCAGCTCCCAGGGGTTTTGGATTGGGCTTTTTGCAACTGAAGCTTTCTTT.

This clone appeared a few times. CDR3: CASSSGSAYEQYF. The CDR3 DNA is TGTGCCAGCAGCTCGGGATCGGCGTACGAGCAGTACTTC. The chain couples TRBV11-2 to TRBJ2-7; TRBD2 is a possible D gene (5 bases). CDR1 is SGHAT, CDR2 FQNNGV, per germline. V was shortened by 4 bases and J by 4 bases, with 11 bases between the two germline ends. The CDR3 is 13 amino acids.

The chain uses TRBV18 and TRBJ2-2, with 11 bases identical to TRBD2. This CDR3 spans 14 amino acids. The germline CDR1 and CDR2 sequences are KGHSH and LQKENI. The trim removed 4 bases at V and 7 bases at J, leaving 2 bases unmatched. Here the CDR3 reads CASSLLAGGGELFF. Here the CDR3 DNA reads TGTGCCAGCTCACTCCTAGCGGGAGGCGGGGAGCTGTTTTTT.

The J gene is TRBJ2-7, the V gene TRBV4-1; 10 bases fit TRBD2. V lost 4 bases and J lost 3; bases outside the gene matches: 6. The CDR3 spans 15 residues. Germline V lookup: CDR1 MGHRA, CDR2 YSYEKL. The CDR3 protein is CASSLITSGIYEQYF. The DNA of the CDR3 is TGCGCCAGCAGCCTAATCACTAGCGGGATCTACGAGCAGTACTTC.

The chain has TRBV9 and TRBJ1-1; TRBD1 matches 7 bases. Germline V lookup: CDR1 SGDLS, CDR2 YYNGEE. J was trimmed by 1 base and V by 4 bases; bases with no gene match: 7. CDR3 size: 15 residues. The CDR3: CASSKQGLSNTEAFF. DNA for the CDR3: TGTGCCAGCAGCAAACAGGGGTTGTCGAACACTGAAGCTTTCTTT.

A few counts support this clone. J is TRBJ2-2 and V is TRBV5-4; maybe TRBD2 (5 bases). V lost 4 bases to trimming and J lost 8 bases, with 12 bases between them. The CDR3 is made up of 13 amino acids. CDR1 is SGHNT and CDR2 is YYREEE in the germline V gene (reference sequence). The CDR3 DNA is TGTGCCAGCAGCGTCGTGACGGGGGGGGAGCTGTTTTTT. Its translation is CASSVVTGGELFF.

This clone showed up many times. The CDR3: CASSNRQKNSPLHF. In DNA, the CDR3 is TGTGCCAGCAGCAATCGACAGAAGAATTCACCCCTCCACTTT. The chain has TRBV3-1 (or the pseudogene TRBV3-2) and TRBJ1-6; D possibly corresponds to TRBD1 (5 bases). Germline V CDR1 and CDR2: LGHDT, YNNKEL (reference sequence). Trimming removed 5 bases at V and 7 bases at J, with 12 bases between. The CDR3 is 14 residues long.

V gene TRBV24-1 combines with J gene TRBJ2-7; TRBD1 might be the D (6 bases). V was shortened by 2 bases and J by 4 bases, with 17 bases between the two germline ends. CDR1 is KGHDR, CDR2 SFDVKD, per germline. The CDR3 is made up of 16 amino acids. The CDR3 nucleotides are TGTGCCACCAGTGATTCTACACCGGGACACCCTTACGAGCAGTACTTC. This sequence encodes CATSDSTPGHPYEQYF.